Sequencing of this T cell receptor (beta chain) was carried out in a study of cytomegalovirus exposure and HLA in healthy donors. The study ran its PCR with 60 Vbeta and 13 Jbeta primers. The protocol was immunoSEQ multiplex PCR, while the TCRdb copy is restricted to in-frame clones and leaves out a portion. The sample lists 85,000 to 100,000 clones; about 79% were seen once. For this clone: Its antigen is currently unknown.

Trimming cost V 4 bases and J 4 bases; bases outside gene matches: 4. The CDR3 runs 16 residues. CDR1 and CDR2 from the germline V gene are SGHRS and YFSETQ. General study points: Owing to their indistinguishability, certain V segments, notably TRBV6-2 and TRBV6-3, were excluded. Presence/absence comparisons presumed near-even sequencing depth among donors.

The receptor's source is a male donor in good health and CMV-seropositive. The sample taken for sequencing was PBMCs. This chain connects TRBV5-1 to TRBJ2-1; TRBD2 matches at 14 bases. The CDR3: CASSPGLAGAYNEQFF. CDR3 DNA sequence: TGCGCCAGCAGCCCGGGACTAGCGGGGGCTTACAATGAGCAGTTCTTC. Full variable domain (remainder filled in from reference TRBV5-1 and TRBJ2-1): KAGVTQTPRYLIKTRGQQVTLSCSPISGHRSVSWYQQTPGQGLQFLFEYFSETQRNKGNFPGRFSGRQFSNSRSEMNVSTLELGDSALYLCASSPGLAGAYNEQFFGPGTRLTVL.